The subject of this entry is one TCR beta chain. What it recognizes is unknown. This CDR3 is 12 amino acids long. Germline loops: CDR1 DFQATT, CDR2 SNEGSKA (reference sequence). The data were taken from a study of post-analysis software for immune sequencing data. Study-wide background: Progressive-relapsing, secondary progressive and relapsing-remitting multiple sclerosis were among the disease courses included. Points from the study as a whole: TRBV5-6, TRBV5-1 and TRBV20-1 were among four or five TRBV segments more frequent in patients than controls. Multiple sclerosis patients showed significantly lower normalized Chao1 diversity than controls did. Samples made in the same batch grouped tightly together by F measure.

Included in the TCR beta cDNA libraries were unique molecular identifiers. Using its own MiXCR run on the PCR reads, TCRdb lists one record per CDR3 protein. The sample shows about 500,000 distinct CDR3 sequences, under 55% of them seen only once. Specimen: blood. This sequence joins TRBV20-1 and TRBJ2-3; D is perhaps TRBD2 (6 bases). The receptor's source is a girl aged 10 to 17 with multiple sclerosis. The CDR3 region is CNAGWGERTQYF. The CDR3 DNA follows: TGCAATGCGGGGTGGGGGGAGAGGACGCAGTATTTT.